This T cell receptor (beta chain) was recovered during a study of T cell responses to AZD1222 COVID-19 vaccine. The study's findings and limits: Per reports, nearly half of all spike-specific TCRs target regions that are unmutated in variants. Clonal diversity was possibly underestimated, and the donors were mostly white British, with more females. Breadth and depth of Spike-specific TCRs rose after two AZD1222 doses.

TCRdb keeps only in-frame clones here, not all; method: immunoSEQ multiplex PCR. Of 100,000 to 130,000 clones detected, about nine tenths appear once; the ten largest clones hold approximately 4%. About this clone: What it binds is unknown.

V dropped 5 bases and J dropped 3 bases, with 10 bases sitting between them. CDR3 size: 13 residues. Germline V CDR1 and CDR2: SGHAT, FQNNGV. The sequenced sample was peripheral blood, obtained on day 0 of AZD1222 vaccination. This sequence originates from an adult in good health. The chain couples TRBV11-2 to TRBJ1-2; D is unclear. The CDR3 sequence: CASSPARDYGYTF. The CDR3 nucleotides are TGTGCCAGCAGCCCCGCCCGTGACTATGGCTACACCTTC.